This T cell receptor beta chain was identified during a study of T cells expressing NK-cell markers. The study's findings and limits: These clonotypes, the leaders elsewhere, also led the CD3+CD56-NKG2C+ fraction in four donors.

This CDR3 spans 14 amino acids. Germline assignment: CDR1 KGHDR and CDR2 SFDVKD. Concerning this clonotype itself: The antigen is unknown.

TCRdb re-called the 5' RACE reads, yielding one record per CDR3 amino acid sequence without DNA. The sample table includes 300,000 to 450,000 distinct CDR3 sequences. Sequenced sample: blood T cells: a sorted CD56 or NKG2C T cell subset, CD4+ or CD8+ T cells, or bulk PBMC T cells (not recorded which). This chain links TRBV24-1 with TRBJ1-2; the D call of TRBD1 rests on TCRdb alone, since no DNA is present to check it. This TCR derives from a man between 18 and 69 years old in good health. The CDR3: CATSEGDTNYGYTF.